A selection of T cell receptor beta chains follows, all from one sample in a study of blood T cells in healthy people across ages. MiXCR was run by TCRdb on the 5' RACE reads, yielding one entry per CDR3 protein. This sample yields 800,000 to 950,000 distinct CDR3 sequences, of which roughly 52% are seen a single time; around an eighth belongs to the top ten. The sample consisted of blood. The receptors here all came from a man aged 25-45 years in good health. Each CDR3 is given with its conserved first and last residue. D genes are given only for firm matches. Only part of the rows carry a size: once, few, many, or a class if the clone is expanded.

-,TRBJ1-2,-,TRBV7-2,CASSLVGSANYGYTF,TGTGCCAGCAGCTTAGTAGGCAGCGCTAACTATGGCTACACCTTC
-,TRBJ1-1,-,TRBV5-1,CASSWAGSMNTEAFF,TGCGCCAGCAGCTGGGCCGGGTCCATGAACACTGAAGCTTTCTTT
few,TRBJ2-4,-,TRBV28,CASREQGDKNIQYF,TGTGCCAGCAGAGAACAGGGCGACAAAAACATTCAGTACTTC
-,TRBJ2-1,TRBD1,TRBV9,CASSLRTGGDEQFF,TGTGCCAGCAGCCTACGGACAGGGGGAGATGAGCAGTTCTTC
few,TRBJ1-1,-,TRBV7-9,CASSPKGETEAFF,TGTGCCAGCAGCCCAAAAGGGGAAACTGAAGCTTTCTTT
-,TRBJ1-2,TRBD1,TRBV25-1,CASSEWGTGGYGYTF,TGTGCCAGCAGTGAATGGGGGACAGGGGGCTATGGCTACACCTTC
-,TRBJ2-5,-,TRBV3-1,CASSPPPGRILETQYF,TGTGCCAGCAGCCCCCCTCCCGGCCGCATTCTGGAGACCCAGTACTTC
few,TRBJ1-4,-,TRBV6-5,CASSGPGLDEKLFF,TGTGCCAGCAGTGGTCCTGGCTTGGATGAAAAACTGTTTTTT
-,TRBJ1-4,-,TRBV9,CASSVAGLKDEKLFF,TGTGCCAGCAGCGTAGCGGGACTGAAGGATGAAAAACTGTTTTTT
-,TRBJ2-5,-,TRBV5-5,CASSLDPVWETQYF,TGTGCCAGCAGCTTGGATCCTGTTTGGGAGACCCAGTACTTC
-,TRBJ1-2,-,TRBV20-1,CSARAEQGMDYGYTF,TGCAGTGCTAGAGCCGAACAGGGAATGGACTATGGCTACACCTTC
-,TRBJ2-7,TRBD1,TRBV18,CASAQAETGIYEQYF,TGTGCCAGCGCGCAGGCCGAGACAGGGATTTACGAGCAGTACTTC
-,TRBJ2-7,TRBD1,TRBV3-1,CASSYTWDRGLEQYF,TGTGCCAGCAGCTACACCTGGGACAGGGGACTCGAGCAGTACTTC
-,TRBJ2-7,TRBD1,TRBV27,CASSTNYRGHSYEQYF,TGTGCCAGCAGTACGAACTACAGGGGCCACTCCTACGAGCAGTACTTC
few,TRBJ1-2,-,TRBV2,CATAVRSANYGYTF,TGTGCCACCGCGGTACGGTCAGCTAACTATGGCTACACCTTC
-,TRBJ1-2,-,TRBV7-9,CASSLVTASESYGYTF,TGTGCCAGCAGCTTAGTAACAGCCAGTGAGAGCTATGGCTACACCTTC
few,TRBJ2-7,TRBD1,TRBV7-8,CASSTRDSDEQYF,TGTGCCAGCAGCACCCGGGACAGCGACGAGCAGTACTTC
-,TRBJ1-2,-,TRBV4-1,CASSPVQRNYGYTF,TGCGCCAGCAGCCCCGTACAGCGGAACTATGGCTACACCTTC
few,TRBJ2-3,-,TRBV9,CASSVGGRNAGSDTQYF,TGTGCCAGCAGCGTAGGCGGCAGAAATGCTGGTTCAGATACGCAGTATTTT
-,TRBJ2-6,TRBD1,TRBV6-1,CASRGQLSPSGANVLTF,TGTGCCAGCAGGGGACAGTTAAGTCCTTCTGGGGCCAACGTCCTGACTTTC
-,TRBJ1-6,-,TRBV10-3,CAIGVHNSPLHF,TGTGCCATCGGGGTTCATAATTCACCCCTCCACTTT
few,TRBJ1-4,-,TRBV14,CASSQVGEKLFF,TGTGCCAGCAGCCAAGTCGGGGAAAAACTGTTTTTT
few,TRBJ2-1,TRBD1,TRBV5-1,CASSPQGTGGWDEQFF,TGCGCCAGCAGCCCTCAGGGGACAGGGGGCTGGGATGAGCAGTTCTTC
-,TRBJ2-5,-,TRBV6-2/TRBV6-3,CASSNSGEQYF,TGTGCCAGCAGTAACTCAGGGGAGCAGTACTTC
-,TRBJ2-5,-,TRBV12-3/TRBV12-4,CASSIESKTQYF,TGTGCCAGCAGTATTGAGTCAAAGACCCAGTACTTC
-,TRBJ2-3,TRBD1,TRBV12-3/TRBV12-4,CASSGPGQGRTDAQYF,TGTGCCAGCAGTGGCCCGGGACAGGGAAGGACAGATGCGCAGTATTTT
many,TRBJ2-5,TRBD2,TRBV29-1,CSVNRGGETQYF,TGCAGTGTTAATCGGGGGGGCGAGACCCAGTACTTC
few,TRBJ2-5,TRBD2,TRBV4-2,CASSQAPGLAGETQYF,TGTGCCAGCAGCCAAGCCCCGGGACTAGCGGGGGAGACCCAGTACTTC
many,TRBJ2-7,TRBD1,TRBV4-2,CASSQSPGQGYEQYF,TGTGCCAGCAGCCAATCGCCGGGACAGGGTTACGAGCAGTACTTC
-,TRBJ2-3,-,TRBV3-1,CASSQDWRTGTQYF,TGTGCCAGCAGCCAAGACTGGAGAACAGGTACGCAGTATTTT
many,TRBJ1-2,-,TRBV4-1,CASSQGEDRYGYTF,TGCGCCAGCAGCCAAGGGGAGGATCGGTATGGCTACACCTTC
-,TRBJ1-6,-,TRBV20-1,CSARTSSSYNSPLHF,TGCAGTGCTAGGACCTCAAGCTCCTATAATTCACCCCTCCACTTT
few,TRBJ1-1,-,TRBV6-5,CASSQRTAGNTEAFF,TGTGCCAGCAGTCAAAGGACCGCGGGTAACACTGAAGCTTTCTTT
few,TRBJ1-5,-,TRBV10-3,CAISGSASNQPQHF,TGTGCCATCAGCGGGTCAGCTAGCAATCAGCCCCAGCATTTT
many,TRBJ2-7,-,TRBV3-1,CASSLYSGTAKGEQYF,TGTGCCAGCAGCCTCTACTCGGGGACTGCCAAAGGCGAGCAGTACTTC
-,TRBJ2-7,-,TRBV5-1,CASSENGLTYEQYF,TGCGCCAGCAGCGAAAACGGACTAACCTACGAGCAGTACTTC
-,TRBJ1-6,-,TRBV27,CASSLAAGNSPLHF,TGTGCCAGCAGTTTGGCAGCCGGTAATTCACCCCTCCACTTT
-,TRBJ2-3,-,TRBV5-1,CASSPLGGPRTDTQYF,TGCGCCAGCAGCCCCCTTGGGGGACCAAGAACAGATACGCAGTATTTT
many,TRBJ2-5,-,TRBV9,CASSPNGVVTQETQYF,TGTGCCAGCAGCCCCAACGGGGTGGTGACTCAAGAGACCCAGTACTTC
-,TRBJ2-3,-,TRBV6-2/TRBV6-3,CASSYSAVQYF,TGTGCCAGCAGTTACTCTGCAGTCCAGTATTTT
-,TRBJ1-2,TRBD1,TRBV12-3/TRBV12-4,CASSLQGATQGYTF,TGTGCCAGCAGTTTACAGGGGGCGACGCAAGGCTACACCTTC
-,TRBJ2-4,-,TRBV18,CASSPGHGPNIQYF,TGTGCCAGCTCACCAGGGCACGGCCCGAACATTCAGTACTTC
few,TRBJ1-1,-,TRBV5-6,CASSIQTLWTEAFF,TGTGCCAGCAGCATACAGACCTTGTGGACTGAAGCTTTCTTT
-,TRBJ2-7,-,TRBV6-2/TRBV6-3,CASSYARDYEQYF,TGTGCCAGCAGTTACGCCAGGGACTACGAGCAGTACTTC
-,TRBJ2-2,-,TRBV11-2,CASSPTGLPTGELFF,TGTGCCAGCAGCCCGACCGGACTACCCACCGGGGAGCTGTTTTTT
-,TRBJ2-5,TRBD2,TRBV6-5,CASSYGRGGPETQYF,TGTGCCAGCAGTTACGGTCGGGGGGGGCCTGAGACCCAGTACTTC